This T cell receptor beta chain was sequenced for a study of CD8 T cells in ankylosing spondylitis. Details on this clonotype: Its antigen is currently unknown.

Making the TCR beta libraries involved quantitative 5'-RACE with molecular barcodes. Each CDR3 protein is one row after TCRdb ran MiXCR on the 5' RACE reads. The sample comprises a few hundred thousand distinct CDR3 sequences, about 20% of which are singletons, and under 4% rests with the top ten. Findings and limits, study-wide: Among TCR beta sequences, a motif of eight or nine highly homologous variants appeared characteristic of ankylosing spondylitis blood. Clones tied to disease were said to be significantly enriched in matched ankylosing spondylitis synovial fluid.

The sequencing input was blood, either unsorted or a sorted T cell fraction (not recorded which). The sequence was collected from a female donor with ankylosing spondylitis or in good health (not recorded which).

CDR3 nucleotides: TGTGCCAGCAGCTTAAAACAGGGCGTGAGCAATGAGCAGTTCTTC. This encodes CASSLKQGVSNEQFF. The chain uses TRBV5-6 and TRBJ2-1; possibly TRBD1 for D (6 bases). Germline CDR1 and CDR2: SGHDT and YYEEEE. The CDR3 totals 15 residues. Between the trimmed V and J ends, which lost 2 bases and 6 bases, there was a span of 15 bases. The whole variable domain, remainder taken from reference TRBV5-6 and TRBJ2-1, is DAGVTQSPTHLIKTRGQQVTLRCSPKSGHDTVSWYQQALGQGPQFIFQYYEEEERQRGNFPDRFSGHQFPNYSSELNVNALLLGDSALYLCASSLKQGVSNEQFFGPGTRLTVL.